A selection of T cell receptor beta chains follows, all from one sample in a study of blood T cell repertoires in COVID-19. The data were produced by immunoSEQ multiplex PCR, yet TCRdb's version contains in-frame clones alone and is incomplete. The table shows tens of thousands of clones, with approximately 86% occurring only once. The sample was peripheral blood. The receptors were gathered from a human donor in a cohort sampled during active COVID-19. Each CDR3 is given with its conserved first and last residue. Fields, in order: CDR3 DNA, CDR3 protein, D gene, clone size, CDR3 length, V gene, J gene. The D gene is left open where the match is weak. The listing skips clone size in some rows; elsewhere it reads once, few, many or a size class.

CDR3nt: TGTGCCAGCAGTTTAGGGCGACGTACGGGGGGCACCGGGGAGCTGTTTTTT; CDR3aa: CASSLGRRTGGTGELFF; d_gene: TRBD2; abundance: -; len: 17; v_gene: TRBV27; j_gene: TRBJ2-2
CDR3nt: TGCGCCAGCAGCCAAGCCGTGAACTATGGCTACACCTTC; CDR3aa: CASSQAVNYGYTF; d_gene: -; abundance: few; len: 13; v_gene: TRBV4-1; j_gene: TRBJ1-2
CDR3nt: TGCGCCAGCAGCCCTAGCGGCTACGAGCAGTACTTC; CDR3aa: CASSPSGYEQYF; d_gene: TRBD2; abundance: -; len: 12; v_gene: TRBV10-2; j_gene: TRBJ2-7
CDR3nt: TGTGCCAGCAGCCGCCTAGCGGGCACCTACGAGCAGTACTTC; CDR3aa: CASSRLAGTYEQYF; d_gene: TRBD2; abundance: -; len: 14; v_gene: TRBV6-5; j_gene: TRBJ2-7
CDR3nt: TGTGCCAGCAGCCTGACAGGGAAAATCCATGGCTACACCTTC; CDR3aa: CASSLTGKIHGYTF; d_gene: TRBD1; abundance: few; len: 14; v_gene: TRBV5-4; j_gene: TRBJ1-2
CDR3nt: TGTGCCACCAGTGAATCCGGACTAGCGGTTGGGGCCCCCTACAATGAGCAGTTCTTC; CDR3aa: CATSESGLAVGAPYNEQFF; d_gene: TRBD2; abundance: -; len: 19; v_gene: TRBV24-1; j_gene: TRBJ2-1
CDR3nt: TGTGCCAGCAGCCTCCAAGGACAGGGGGCCTACGAGCAGTACTTC; CDR3aa: CASSLQGQGAYEQYF; d_gene: TRBD1; abundance: -; len: 15; v_gene: TRBV7-9; j_gene: TRBJ2-7
CDR3nt: TGTGCCAGCAAGCTAGCGGGGGCAACCTACAATGAGCAGTTCTTC; CDR3aa: CASKLAGATYNEQFF; d_gene: TRBD2; abundance: -; len: 15; v_gene: TRBV28; j_gene: TRBJ2-1
CDR3nt: TGTGCCAGCAGCGATCGCCCCGGGTCAGCATCTGGAAACACCATATATTTT; CDR3aa: CASSDRPGSASGNTIYF; d_gene: -; abundance: once; len: 17; v_gene: TRBV5-4; j_gene: TRBJ1-3
CDR3nt: TGTGCCAGCAGTTGGGGAAGCGGGAGGGATCAAGAGACCCAGTACTTC; CDR3aa: CASSWGSGRDQETQYF; d_gene: TRBD2; abundance: -; len: 16; v_gene: TRBV28; j_gene: TRBJ2-5
CDR3nt: TGTGCCACCAGTGATTTGATGAGCTCCTACAATGAGCAGTTCTTC; CDR3aa: CATSDLMSSYNEQFF; d_gene: -; abundance: -; len: 15; v_gene: TRBV24-1; j_gene: TRBJ2-1
CDR3nt: TGTGCCACCAGGAGGACAGGGGGTAGCGAGCAGTACTTC; CDR3aa: CATRRTGGSEQYF; d_gene: TRBD1; abundance: -; len: 13; v_gene: TRBV24-1; j_gene: TRBJ2-7
CDR3nt: TGTGCCAGCAGCACACGGACAGGCCACTACGAGCAGTACTTC; CDR3aa: CASSTRTGHYEQYF; d_gene: TRBD1; abundance: -; len: 14; v_gene: TRBV11-3; j_gene: TRBJ2-7
CDR3nt: TGCGCCAGCAGCCACCCAGGGGTAACTGGAAACACCATATATTTT; CDR3aa: CASSHPGVTGNTIYF; d_gene: -; abundance: -; len: 15; v_gene: TRBV4-1; j_gene: TRBJ1-3
CDR3nt: TGTGCCAGCAGTTTATTAGGGGCAACTAATGAAAAACTGTTTTTT; CDR3aa: CASSLLGATNEKLFF; d_gene: -; abundance: -; len: 15; v_gene: TRBV28; j_gene: TRBJ1-4
CDR3nt: TGTGCCAGCAGCCTACCGATTAGCGGGACGAGAAACGAGCAGTACTTC; CDR3aa: CASSLPISGTRNEQYF; d_gene: TRBD2; abundance: -; len: 16; v_gene: TRBV7-8; j_gene: TRBJ2-7
CDR3nt: TGTGCCATCTCGACCTACAGGGACACTGAAGCTTTCTTT; CDR3aa: CAISTYRDTEAFF; d_gene: -; abundance: -; len: 13; v_gene: TRBV12-3/TRBV12-4; j_gene: TRBJ1-1
CDR3nt: TGTGCCAGCAGTTACTCGGCAGGGGGTTACGAGCAGTACTTC; CDR3aa: CASSYSAGGYEQYF; d_gene: TRBD1; abundance: -; len: 14; v_gene: TRBV6-5; j_gene: TRBJ2-7
CDR3nt: TGTGCCAGCAGCGCGGACAGGCTGAACACTGAAGCTTTCTTT; CDR3aa: CASSADRLNTEAFF; d_gene: TRBD1; abundance: -; len: 14; v_gene: TRBV9; j_gene: TRBJ1-1
CDR3nt: TGCGCCAGCAGCCTAGGGGGACACGCACCCTACGAGCAGTACTTC; CDR3aa: CASSLGGHAPYEQYF; d_gene: -; abundance: -; len: 15; v_gene: TRBV4-1; j_gene: TRBJ2-7
CDR3nt: TGTGCCAGCAGTCTAACAGGGGGCAATGAAAAACTGTTTTTT; CDR3aa: CASSLTGGNEKLFF; d_gene: TRBD1; abundance: -; len: 14; v_gene: TRBV28; j_gene: TRBJ1-4
CDR3nt: TGTGCCAGCAGCCAAGGGGGCAGCGGGCACTCCTACAATGAGCAGTTCTTC; CDR3aa: CASSQGGSGHSYNEQFF; d_gene: -; abundance: -; len: 17; v_gene: TRBV4-2; j_gene: TRBJ2-1
CDR3nt: TGTGCCAGCAGACTAGCGGGAATGTACGAGCAGTACTTC; CDR3aa: CASRLAGMYEQYF; d_gene: TRBD2; abundance: once; len: 13; v_gene: TRBV28; j_gene: TRBJ2-7
CDR3nt: TGTGCCAGCAGCCAAGGGGGGGTGGATTCACCCCTCCACTTT; CDR3aa: CASSQGGVDSPLHF; d_gene: -; abundance: -; len: 14; v_gene: TRBV3-1/TRBV3-2; j_gene: TRBJ1-6
CDR3nt: TGTGCCAGCAGCAGGACAGGTCCCTACGAGCAGTACTTC; CDR3aa: CASSRTGPYEQYF; d_gene: TRBD1; abundance: few; len: 13; v_gene: TRBV7-9; j_gene: TRBJ2-7
CDR3nt: TGTGCCAGCAGGCGGGACAGTGGCAATTCACCCCTCCACTTT; CDR3aa: CASRRDSGNSPLHF; d_gene: TRBD1; abundance: once; len: 14; v_gene: TRBV6-5; j_gene: TRBJ1-6
CDR3nt: TGCGCCAGCAGCTTGGCTCCTAGCGGGAGGGATGGGAATGAGCAGTTCTTC; CDR3aa: CASSLAPSGRDGNEQFF; d_gene: TRBD2; abundance: -; len: 17; v_gene: TRBV5-1; j_gene: TRBJ2-1
CDR3nt: TGCGCCAGCAGCCAAGATGAGTACAATGAGCAGTTCTTC; CDR3aa: CASSQDEYNEQFF; d_gene: -; abundance: -; len: 13; v_gene: TRBV4-1; j_gene: TRBJ2-1
CDR3nt: TGCGCCAGCAGCTTGGGCTCAGCGGGAGGAACCACAGATACGCAGTATTTT; CDR3aa: CASSLGSAGGTTDTQYF; d_gene: TRBD2; abundance: -; len: 17; v_gene: TRBV5-1; j_gene: TRBJ2-3
CDR3nt: TGTGCCAGCAGTAATAGCGGGAGGGCCTCCTACGAGCAGTACTTC; CDR3aa: CASSNSGRASYEQYF; d_gene: TRBD2; abundance: -; len: 15; v_gene: TRBV28; j_gene: TRBJ2-7
CDR3nt: TGTGCCACCGGGCTACGCGGGAGCACAGATACGCAGTATTTT; CDR3aa: CATGLRGSTDTQYF; d_gene: -; abundance: -; len: 14; v_gene: TRBV24-1; j_gene: TRBJ2-3